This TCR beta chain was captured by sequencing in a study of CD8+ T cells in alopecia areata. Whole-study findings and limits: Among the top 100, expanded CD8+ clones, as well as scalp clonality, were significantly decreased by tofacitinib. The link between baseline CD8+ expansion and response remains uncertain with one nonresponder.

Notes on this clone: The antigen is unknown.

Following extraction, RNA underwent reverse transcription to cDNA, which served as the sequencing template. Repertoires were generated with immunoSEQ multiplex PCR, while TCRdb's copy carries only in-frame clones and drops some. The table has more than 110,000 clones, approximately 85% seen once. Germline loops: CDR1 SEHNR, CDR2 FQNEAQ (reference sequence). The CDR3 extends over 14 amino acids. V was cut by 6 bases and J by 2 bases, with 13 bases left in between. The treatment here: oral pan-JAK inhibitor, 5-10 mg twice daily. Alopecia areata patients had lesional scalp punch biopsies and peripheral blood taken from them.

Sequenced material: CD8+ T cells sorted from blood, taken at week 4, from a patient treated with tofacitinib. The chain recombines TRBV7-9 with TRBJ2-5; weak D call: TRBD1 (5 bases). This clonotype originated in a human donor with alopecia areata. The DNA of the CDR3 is TGTGCCAGCAGTCAATCAACAGGACAAGAGACCCAGTACTTC. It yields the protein CASSQSTGQETQYF. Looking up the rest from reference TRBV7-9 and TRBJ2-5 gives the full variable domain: DTGVSQNPRHKITKRGQNVTFRCDPISEHNRLYWYRQTLGQGPEFLTYFQNEAQLEKSRLLSDRFSAERPKGSFSTLEIQRTEQGDSAMYLCASSQSTGQETQYFGPGTRLLVL.